The 28 T cell receptor beta chains given below trace back to one sample, sequenced in a study of blood T cells in healthy people across ages (dated by TCRdb to the mid-2010s). Libraries were constructed by 5' RACE. The sample was run on an Illumina HiSeq 2500. The second PCR ran for about 6 to 11 cycles and used a J-beta primer mix along with a sample-barcoded 5' primer. Starting from the raw public reads, TCRdb applied fastp trimming at Q25, assembled clones with MiXCR and retained in-frame beta chains. Rows with one shared CDR3 protein collapse into an entry with the most common genes and DNA. Present in this sample are 1.6 million or so distinct CDR3 sequences, roughly 32% of which were seen just once. Around 11% of the sample comes from the top ten. Sequences were obtained from blood. The receptors were gathered from a woman under 40 in good health.

The chain is built from TRBV6-1 and TRBJ1-3; D remains ambiguous. This CDR3 is 15 amino acids long. In germline, CDR1 is MNHNS, CDR2 SASEGT. The ends were cut back, 1 base at V and 0 bases at J, with 7 bases in the middle. CDR3: CASSEVGVSGNTIYF. The CDR3 bases are TGTGCCAGCAGTGAAGTCGGGGTCTCTGGAAACACCATATATTTT.

This chain's CDR3 is CASTPRGAGGTEAFF. DNA for the CDR3: TGTGCCAGCACCCCGAGGGGGGCTGGGGGCACTGAAGCTTTCTTT. The rearrangement links TRBV2 to TRBJ1-1; D is possibly TRBD1 (6 bases). The CDR3 has 15 residues. Germline V lookup: CDR1 SNHLY, CDR2 FYNNEI. Deletions cut 7 bases from V and 4 bases from J, with 19 bases between.

Details on this clonotype: Given a much more abundant clone one base away, this may be a read error. The chain is built from TRBV5-6 and TRBJ2-1; 7 nucleotides agree with TRBD2. The germline CDR1 and CDR2 sequences are SGHDT and YYEEEE. The CDR3 is 19 amino acids. This chain's CDR3 is CASSQSHLADPRTYNGQFF. The DNA of the CDR3 is TGTGCCAGCAGCCAATCTCATCTAGCGGATCCGCGCACCTACAATGGGCAGTTCTTC.

This chain connects TRBV7-6 to TRBJ2-7; 10 bases fit TRBD1. The length of the CDR3 is 17 residues. With V trimmed by 1 base and J by 0 bases, 6 bases remained unmatched. The germline V gene has CDR1 SGHVS and CDR2 FNYEAQ. The CDR3 loop reads CASSLEQGTGVSYEQYF. Here the CDR3 DNA reads TGTGCCAGCAGCTTAGAGCAGGGGACAGGGGTCTCCTACGAGCAGTACTTC. Full variable domain (outside the CDR3, taken from reference TRBV7-6 and TRBJ2-7): GAGVSQSPRYKVTKRGQDVALRCDPISGHVSLYWYRQALGQGPEFLTYFNYEAQQDKSGLPNDRFSAERPEGSISTLTIQRTEQRDSAMYRCASSLEQGTGVSYEQYFGPGTRLTVT.

This clonotype was recorded a few times. The chain combines TRBV9 with TRBJ2-1, with no clear D. Between the trimmed V and J ends, which lost 0 bases and 0 bases, there was a span of 28 bases. This CDR3 region has 22 residues. In germline, CDR1 is SGDLS, CDR2 YYNGEE. The CDR3 DNA follows: TGTGCCAGCAGCGTAGTTTCGAGGAGCAGCAAACTTGCCCCGAGCTCCTACAATGAGCAGTTCTTC. It translates to CASSVVSRSSKLAPSSYNEQFF.

The chain uses TRBV7-3 and TRBJ2-3; TRBD2 aligns across 12 bases. CDR3 length equals 16 residues. Looked up from germline, CDR1 is SGHTA and CDR2 is FQGTGA. The V and J ends lost 4 bases and 4 bases, in that order; junction bases with no gene match: 6. CDR3 residues: CASSYTSGRSPDTQYF. CDR3 in DNA: TGTGCCAGCAGCTACACTAGCGGGAGGTCCCCAGATACGCAGTATTTT.

This chain joins TRBV3-1 and TRBJ1-5; D is ambiguous. Trimming pared 4 bases from V and 3 bases from J, leaving 10 bases between. The CDR3 covers 14 residues. Germline V lookup: CDR1 LGHDT, CDR2 YNNKEL (reference sequence). Here the CDR3 DNA reads TGTGCCAGCAGCCTGCACGGGAACAATCAGCCCCAGCATTTT. Its translation is CASSLHGNNQPQHF.

The V gene is TRBV5-8, the J gene TRBJ2-3, with 8 bases fitting TRBD2. V lost 4 bases and J lost 0; bases outside the gene matches: 10. The germline V gene encodes CDR1 SGHTS and CDR2 YDEGEE. The CDR3 length is 17 residues. In nucleotides, the CDR3 is TGTGCCAGCAGCATCGACCCCTCTAGCGGGAGCACAGATACGCAGTATTTT. It codes for CASSIDPSSGSTDTQYF.

The chain employs TRBV29-1 and TRBJ2-1, with D perhaps TRBD1 (5 bases). Per germline, CDR1 SQVTM and CDR2 ANQGSEA. This CDR3 region has 12 residues. The CDR3 region is CNAQRGPNEQFF. CDR3 coding DNA: TGCAACGCCCAAAGGGGTCCCAATGAGCAGTTCTTC.

The chain links TRBV18 to TRBJ2-7, with 8 bases fitting TRBD2. CDR3 length equals 15 residues. Looked up from germline, CDR1 is KGHSH and CDR2 is LQKENI. J lost 1 base, V lost 8 bases, and 10 bases had no gene match. CDR3 protein: CASTLGREVSYEQYF. The DNA of the CDR3 is TGTGCCAGCACCCTTGGGCGGGAGGTGTCCTACGAGCAGTACTTC.

The genes are TRBV9 and TRBJ1-1; D is unclear. Germline V gene lookup returns CDR1 SGDLS and CDR2 YYNGEE. This CDR3 region has 15 residues. V was clipped by 0 bases and J by 1 base, with 10 bases between them. The DNA of the CDR3 is TGTGCCAGCAGCGTAGGTGGCAGCTCGAACACTGAAGCTTTCTTT. This gives the protein CASSVGGSSNTEAFF.

The gene calls are TRBV7-6 and TRBJ2-1, with TRBD2 identical over 10 bases. Germline values: CDR1 SGHVS, CDR2 FNYEAQ. The CDR3 consists of 13 residues. The trim removed 5 bases at V and 6 bases at J, leaving 1 base unmatched. CDR3: CASSGTSANEQFF. The CDR3 nucleotides read TGTGCCAGCAGCGGGACTAGCGCCAATGAGCAGTTCTTC.

The chain links TRBV12-3 or TRBV12-4 to TRBJ2-7, with D unclear. V was cut by 3 bases and J by 2 bases, with 14 bases left in between. CDR3 size: 15 residues. The CDR3 region is CASSLGGGSPYEQYF. CDR3 in DNA: TGTGCCAGCAGTTTGGGCGGCGGATCCCCCTACGAGCAGTACTTC.

Of note for this clonotype: A much larger clone sits a single nucleotide away, making a read error possible. The chain employs TRBV12-3 or TRBV12-4 and TRBJ2-5; 7 positions agree with TRBD1. V was pared by 3 bases and J by 6 bases, with 13 bases of the junction left unmatched. The CDR3 loop spans 16 amino acids. CDR3 in amino acids: CASSFRGKTGSKTQYF. The CDR3, as DNA: TGTGCCAGCAGTTTCAGGGGGAAGACAGGATCGAAGACCCAGTACTTC.

This chain uses TRBV11-2 with TRBJ2-2; no clear D. The CDR3 contains 13 residues. V lost 10 bases, J lost 7 bases, and 16 bases lay in between. Germline assignment: CDR1 SGHAT and CDR2 FQNNGV. Written as DNA, the CDR3 is TGTGCCACTTGGCCGGCCGATGGCGGGGAGCTGTTTTTT. Its protein product is CATWPADGGELFF.

On this clonotype itself: A much larger clone lies a single base off, so this may be a read error. The rearrangement uses TRBV10-3 and TRBJ2-7; 9 bases align to TRBD1. The germline V gene encodes CDR1 ENHRY and CDR2 SYGVKD. The V and J ends lost 4 bases and 0 bases, in that order; junction bases with no gene match: 4. This CDR3 has 15 residues. CDR3 nucleotides: TGTGCCATCAGTGGTCGGACAGGGGACTCCTACGAGCAGTACTTC. It codes for CAISGRTGDSYEQYF.

Only a few counts were recorded for this clonotype. The chain links TRBV5-1 to TRBJ2-1; no clear D gene. The CDR3 contains 16 residues. V was cut by 0 bases and J by 0 bases, with 10 bases left in between. The germline V gene encodes CDR1 SGHRS and CDR2 YFSETQ. CDR3 coding DNA: TGCGCCAGCAGCTTGGTCGGCTCTAGCTCCTACAATGAGCAGTTCTTC. Its translation is CASSLVGSSSYNEQFF.

This clonotype came up a few times. The chain is built from TRBV27 and TRBJ2-5, with 8 bases that match TRBD2. The CDR3 has 15 residues. With 6 bases clipped from V and 5 bases from J, the junction kept 11 bases outside the gene matches. CDR1 and CDR2 from the germline V gene are MNHEY and SMNVEV (reference sequence). The CDR3 coding sequence is TGTGCCAGCAGATTCGGGGGGGCCCCCCGGGAGACCCAGTACTTC. This sequence encodes CASRFGGAPRETQYF.

Only a few counts were recorded for this clonotype. The J gene is TRBJ1-4, the V gene TRBV20-1; no firm D call. V lost 0 bases to trimming and J lost 6 bases, with 2 bases between them. The CDR3 consists of 11 residues. Germline CDR1 reads DFQATT; CDR2 reads SNEGSKA (reference sequence). This CDR3 reads CSAREDEKLFF. The CDR3 nucleotides read TGCAGTGCTAGAGAGGATGAAAAACTGTTTTTT.

This clonotype has only one observation. The chain couples TRBV27 to TRBJ2-2, with 8 bases identical to TRBD1. V lost 6 bases to trimming and J lost 4 bases; unmatched junction nucleotides: 7. This CDR3 has 15 amino acids. Germline V CDR1 and CDR2: MNHEY, SMNVEV (reference sequence). CDR3 loop: CASSLGRGRTGELFF. In nucleotides, the CDR3 is TGTGCCAGCAGCCTGGGCAGGGGGCGCACCGGGGAGCTGTTTTTT.

Concerning this clonotype itself: This sequence may be a read error, since a much larger clone differs from it by one base. The chain employs TRBV5-1 and TRBJ2-1; possible D gene TRBD2, 5 bases. Judging by the DNA end, TRBJ2-7 fits better; the J call may be wrong. Germline values: CDR1 SGHRS, CDR2 YFSETQ. The CDR3 runs 16 residues. CDR3 sequence reads: CASSLRASSSYNEQYF. The CDR3 bases are TGCGCCAGCAGCTTGAGGGCTAGCTCTTCCTACAATGAGCAGTACTTC.

This chain links TRBV5-1 with TRBJ2-5; D remains unclear. The assigned J gene may be wrong: the sequence end matches TRBJ2-7 better. In germline, CDR1 is SGHRS, CDR2 YFSETQ. This CDR3 has 13 residues. CDR3 DNA sequence: TGCGCCAGCAGCCCTGCGGATACCTACGAGCAGTACTTC. The encoded protein is CASSPADTYEQYF.

Points on this clonotype: Germline is not matched at one junction end, which may reflect a read error. The J gene is TRBJ2-3, the V gene TRBV12-3 or TRBV12-4; 11 positions match TRBD2. There are 16 residues in the CDR3. The CDR3 sequence: CASRGIAGGRTDMQYF. The CDR3, as DNA: TGTGCCAGCAGGGGAATAGCGGGGGGGCGTACAGATATGCAGTATTTT.

This clonotype has more than one count but fewer than ten. The V and J genes are TRBV30 and TRBJ2-7, with TRBD2 matching over 7 bases. Trimming took 2 bases from V and 4 from J; bases not matched to a gene: 11. Germline V gene sequence: CDR1 GTSNPN, CDR2 SVGIG (reference sequence). CDR3 size: 15 residues. The CDR3 DNA reads TGTGCCTGGAGTCTGGGTACGGCGGGAGCTTACGAGCAGTACTTC. Translated: CAWSLGTAGAYEQYF. Drawing the rest from reference TRBV30 and TRBJ2-7, the complete variable domain is SQTIHQWPATLVQPVGSPLSLECTVEGTSNPNLYWYRQAAGRGLQLLFYSVGIGQISSEVPQNLSASRPQDRQFILSSKKLLLSDSGFYLCAWSLGTAGAYEQYFGPGTRLTVT.

Notes on this clonotype: This clone may be a read error of a much larger clone one base away. This chain uses TRBV29-1 with TRBJ2-1; possibly TRBD2 for D (6 bases). Germline assignment: CDR1 SQVTM and CDR2 ANQGSEA. The V and J ends lost 6 bases and 6 bases respectively, with 12 bases between them. This CDR3 has 12 residues. As DNA, the CDR3 is TGCAGCGTCTTCATGCGGGGCAATGAGCAGTTCTTC. Its translation: CSVFMRGNEQFF.

V usage is TRBV6-4 and J usage is TRBJ1-2, with TRBD1 matching over 8 bases. This CDR3 comprises 15 residues. The germline V gene has CDR1 MRHNA and CDR2 SNTAGT. V was pared by 5 bases and J by 5 bases, with 10 bases of the junction left unmatched. The CDR3 protein is CASSRQSGGGYGYTF. As DNA, the CDR3 is TGTGCCAGCAGTCGACAATCAGGGGGCGGATATGGCTACACCTTC.

V gene TRBV7-6 combines with J gene TRBJ2-1, with a tentative D call TRBD1 (6 bases). This CDR3 contains 15 residues. The germline V and J ends were trimmed by 1 base and 7 bases, with 14 bases remaining between them. CDR1 is SGHVS, CDR2 FNYEAQ, per germline. In DNA form, the CDR3 reads TGTGCCAGCAGCTTAGAACCAGCTAGGGGGAATGAGCAGTTCTTC. Translating gives CASSLEPARGNEQFF.

V usage is TRBV6-5 and J usage is TRBJ1-1; 10 bases map to TRBD1. The CDR3 length is 15 residues. CDR1 and CDR2 (germline): MNHEY, SVGAGI. In DNA form, the CDR3 reads TGTGTCCTGGGCGGGACAGGGGAATTGAACACTGAAGCTTTCTTT. It is translated as CVLGGTGELNTEAFF.